These T cell receptor beta chains were read from a single sample in a study of CD8+CD57+ T cells in acquired aplastic anemia. MiXCR, applied by TCRdb to the reads, yields one record per CDR3 protein. The table lists 200,000 to 250,000 distinct CDR3 sequences, roughly half of them singletons. Sequencing was carried out using sorted CD4+, CD8+, or CD8+CD57+ T cells (not recorded which) from PBMCs. The receptors come from a human donor with aplastic anemia. Each CDR3 is given with its conserved first and last residue. The D gene is left open where the match is weak. Rows give clone size only sometimes, using once, few, many, or a class for an expanded clone.

D	J	size	V	DNA	CDR3
NA	TRBJ2-7	many	TRBV6-1	TGTGCCAGCAGTGAAGCATACGCAGAGTCTTACGAGCAGTACTTC	CASSEAYAESYEQYF
TRBD1	TRBJ2-5	many	TRBV29-1	TGCAGCGCCGTCGACAGGGATGAGACCCAGTACTTC	CSAVDRDETQYF
NA	TRBJ2-1	NA	TRBV2	TGTGCCAGCAGTGAAATCAGGCGTCGGTTCTTC	CASSEIRRRFF
NA	TRBJ2-2	NA	TRBV5-1	TGCGCCAGCAGACCGCTTCCCCGGGCAGGCAACACCGGGGAGCTGTTTTTT	CASRPLPRAGNTGELFF
TRBD2	TRBJ2-7	many	TRBV7-8	TGTGCCAGCAGCTACGCCGGGACTAGCGGGAGTAACGAGCAGTACTTC	CASSYAGTSGSNEQYF
NA	TRBJ2-7	NA	TRBV30	TGTGCCTGGACGACGGGGCGCGGGGCCTACGAGCAGTACTTC	CAWTTGRGAYEQYF
NA	TRBJ2-3	few	TRBV7-6	TGTGCCAGCAGCTTAGGACGGTTGGATACGCAGTATTTT	CASSLGRLDTQYF
NA	TRBJ2-7	NA	TRBV7-2	TGTGCCAGCAGCGAAGCCTCCTACGAGCAGTACTTC	CASSEASYEQYF
NA	TRBJ2-1	many	TRBV14	TGTGCCAGCACCCGGTCGGGCTTCAACAATGAGCAGTTCTTC	CASTRSGFNNEQFF
NA	TRBJ2-1	NA	TRBV6-2/TRBV6-3	TGTGCCAGCAGTTTTTATTGGGGTCACAATGAGCAGTTCTTC	CASSFYWGHNEQFF
TRBD1	TRBJ2-7	NA	TRBV7-9	TGTGCCAGCAGCGGGACAGGTGAGGACGAGCAGTACTTC	CASSGTGEDEQYF
NA	TRBJ2-7	many	TRBV12-3/TRBV12-4	TGTGCCAGCAGTTTAACACAGGTCTACGAGCAGTACTTC	CASSLTQVYEQYF
NA	TRBJ1-1	many	TRBV7-9	TGTGCCAGCAGAAGGACCGAGTTGGTCGCTGAAGCTTTCTTT	CASRRTELVAEAFF
NA	TRBJ2-3	many	TRBV7-9	TGTGCCAGCAGCGAAAGGGACTGGAACACAGATACGCAGTATTTT	CASSERDWNTDTQYF
TRBD1	TRBJ1-1	many	TRBV7-2	TGTGCCAGCAGCTTACGGTACAGGGGAATGAACACTGAAGCTTTCTTT	CASSLRYRGMNTEAFF
TRBD1	TRBJ1-1	many	TRBV25-1	TGTGCCAGCAGTGAATGGGGGACAGGGGGGGACACTGAAGCTTTCTTT	CASSEWGTGGDTEAFF
NA	TRBJ1-5	many	TRBV20-1	TGCAGTGCTAGAGCTAAACCTGCCGGTCAGCCCCAGCATTTT	CSARAKPAGQPQHF
NA	TRBJ1-3	once	TRBV20-1	TGCAGTGCTAGAGATTTAAACACCATATATTTT	CSARDLNTIYF
NA	TRBJ2-1	few	TRBV7-9	NA	CASSFYICSACNRDNVRNEQFF
NA	TRBJ2-1	NA	TRBV6-5	TGTGCCAGCAGTTCTTCACCCGTGAGGCTGGAGCAGTTCTTC	CASSSSPVRLEQFF
TRBD2	TRBJ2-7	NA	TRBV2	TGTGCCACCGCCCCGGGCGGGGGGCGAGACTACGAGCAGTACTTC	CATAPGGGRDYEQYF
TRBD1	TRBJ2-7	many	TRBV14	TGTGCCAGCAGCCGGGGAAATCAGGGGGCTGTTTCCTACGAGCAGTACTTC	CASSRGNQGAVSYEQYF
NA	TRBJ2-7	many	TRBV7-9	TGTGCCAGCAGCCCGAGACAGGATTACGAGCAGTACTTC	CASSPRQDYEQYF
NA	TRBJ2-3	NA	TRBV12-3/TRBV12-4	TGTGCCAGCAGTTTAGCGGGGGTTTTCACAGATACGCAGTATTTT	CASSLAGVFTDTQYF
NA	TRBJ2-7	once	TRBV27	TGTGCCAGCAGTTTATCCCCGACCTACGAGCAGTACTTC	CASSLSPTYEQYF
TRBD2	TRBJ2-3	many	TRBV6-5	TGTGCCAGCAGAGCGGGGGGATATACGCAGTATTTT	CASRAGGYTQYF
NA	TRBJ1-2	NA	TRBV5-1	TGTGCCAGCAGCTCGACAATGGGCTACACCTTC	CASSSTMGYTF
NA	TRBJ2-1	NA	TRBV9	TGTGCCAGCAGCGTGAGTATAGCCCACTACAATGAGCAGTTCTTC	CASSVSIAHYNEQFF
TRBD2	TRBJ2-3	many	TRBV2	TGTGCCAGCAGTCAGAATAGCGGGAGGGGCACAGATACGCAGTATTTT	CASSQNSGRGTDTQYF
NA	TRBJ2-4	NA	TRBV3-1	TGTGCCAGCAGCCAAGATGGAAACAGCCCCGAATTTCAGTACTTC	CASSQDGNSPEFQYF
TRBD2	TRBJ2-5	few	TRBV7-8	TGTGCCAGCAGCATTCGACCTAAACTAGCGGGGACTACACAAGAGACCCAGTACTTC	CASSIRPKLAGTTQETQYF
NA	TRBJ1-1	many	TRBV9	TGTGCCAGCAGCCCACCCGATTCGACTGAAGCTTTCTTT	CASSPPDSTEAFF
NA	TRBJ1-1	few	TRBV5-1	TGCGCCAGCAGCCAGAGAGGGGTTGACACTGAAGCTTTCTTT	CASSQRGVDTEAFF
TRBD1	TRBJ2-7	many	TRBV7-9	TGTGCCAGCAGCTTAGCGGGACAGGTCTACGAGCAGTACTTC	CASSLAGQVYEQYF
TRBD1	TRBJ1-1	many	TRBV4-1	TGCGCCGCAGGGGGGGCGGGCACTGAAGCTTTCTTT	CAAGGAGTEAFF
NA	TRBJ1-5	few	TRBV4-1	TGCGCCAGCAGCCAGTTACAGGGAAATCAGCCCCAGCATTTT	CASSQLQGNQPQHF
TRBD2	TRBJ2-7	NA	TRBV6-1	TGTGCCACGACGACGGGACTAGCGGGAGCTTACGAGCAGTACTTC	CATTTGLAGAYEQYF
TRBD1	TRBJ2-1	once	TRBV6-5	TGTGCCAGCATTAGGACAGGCTACAATGAGCAGTTCTTC	CASIRTGYNEQFF
TRBD2	TRBJ2-1	many	TRBV10-1	TGCGCCAGCCTTCGGGGGGGGGTTTTTACATACAATGAGCAGTTCTTC	CASLRGGVFTYNEQFF
TRBD1	TRBJ2-3	NA	TRBV5-1	TGCGCCAGCAGCGGGGACAGGGGGCGAACAGATACGCAGTATTTT	CASSGDRGRTDTQYF
NA	TRBJ2-7	few	TRBV9	TGTGCCAGCTCACCACCGTTACCGGATGCGTACGAGCAGTACTTC	CASSPPLPDAYEQYF
NA	TRBJ1-2	NA	TRBV25-1	TGTGCCAGCAGTTCGCAGGGTTGGGGCTACACCTTC	CASSSQGWGYTF
TRBD1	TRBJ2-7	many	TRBV29-1	TGCAGCGCCCAGGGGGACCGATCCTACGAGCAGTACTTC	CSAQGDRSYEQYF
NA	TRBJ2-1	many	TRBV7-9	TGTGCCAGCAGTAAAGACAGAGGCTCCTACAATGAGCAGTTCTTC	CASSKDRGSYNEQFF
NA	TRBJ2-7	NA	TRBV25-1	TGTGCCAGCAGTCCCTTGGGGGTCCTTACCTACGAGCAGTACTTC	CASSPLGVLTYEQYF
NA	TRBJ2-7	NA	TRBV5-1	TGCGCCAGCAGCTTGCAGGCTTCTTCCTACGAGCAGTACTTC	CASSLQASSYEQYF
TRBD1	TRBJ1-4	few	TRBV3-1	TGTGCCAGCTCTGGGGACAGGACTAATGAAAAACTGTTTTTT	CASSGDRTNEKLFF
NA	TRBJ1-1	NA	TRBV19	TGTGCCAGTAGTATAGAAGCTTTCTTT	CASSIEAFF
NA	TRBJ1-1	NA	TRBV20-1	TGCAGTGCTAGAATCAGTACAGGGACCACTGAAGCTTTCTTT	CSARISTGTTEAFF
NA	TRBJ1-4	NA	TRBV7-9	TGTGCCAGCAGCTTATCGGCCATCAATGAAAAACTGTTTTTT	CASSLSAINEKLFF
NA	TRBJ1-1	few	TRBV27	TGTGCCAGCAGTTTTCAGGGCGTGAACACTGAAGCTTTCTTT	CASSFQGVNTEAFF